This TCR beta chain was captured in a study of blood T cells in healthy people across ages. Study in general: About one barcoded beta molecule per two T cells came from capture by template switching.

No fewer than 6 micrograms of total RNA were isolated from every sample. V was cut by 7 bases and J by 0 bases, with 17 bases left in between. This CDR3 has 15 residues. Germline CDR1 is SQVTM and CDR2 is ANQGSEA. The authors ran a second PCR of about 6 to 12 cycles using a sample-barcoded 5' primer and a J-beta primer mix. Via MiXCR, TCRdb re-called the 5' RACE reads, giving one row per CDR3 protein. The sample has approximately 1.5 million distinct CDR3 sequences, almost 35% seen once. This clonotype was obtained from a woman under 40 in good health. The chain employs TRBV29-1 and TRBJ2-3; D unresolved. Sequencing used blood. The CDR3 nucleotides read TGCAGCGCCGAGAAGGGCAGGCCGAGCACAGATACGCAGTATTTT. Protein product: CSAEKGRPSTDTQYF.